This is a list of T cell receptor beta chains from one sample in a study of T-cell memory formation after mild COVID-19. TCRdb redid the calling of the 5' RACE reads with MiXCR, one entry per CDR3 protein. The data hold about 390,000 distinct CDR3 sequences, with about 21% observed a single time. Sequenced input: PBMCs or a T cell subset sorted from them (not recorded which). These receptors were collected from an adult woman who had mild COVID-19 (a few samples of this study predate the infection). Cell type and time point are not known. Both conserved end residues are part of each CDR3. The order of the fields is V gene, D gene, clone size, J gene, CDR3 protein, CDR3 DNA. D genes are given only for firm matches. Size is stated for part of the rows, as once, few or many counts, or as a class when the clone is expanded.

TRBV6-2/TRBV6-3	.	.	TRBJ2-4	CASSYEWVAKNIQYF	TGTGCCAGCAGTTACGAGTGGGTTGCCAAAAACATTCAGTACTTC
TRBV19	.	.	TRBJ2-4	CASSIVGQANIQYF	TGTGCCAGTAGTATAGTCGGGCAGGCAAACATTCAGTACTTC
TRBV25-1	.	.	TRBJ1-5	CARTTGKANQPQHF	TGTGCCAGGACGACAGGAAAGGCAAATCAGCCCCAGCATTTT
TRBV25-1	.	.	TRBJ2-7	CASSEFRGAYEQYF	TGTGCCAGCAGTGAATTTAGGGGCGCCTACGAGCAGTACTTC
TRBV4-3	TRBD2	few	TRBJ2-7	CASSLSWGLVDEQYF	TGCGCCAGCAGCCTCAGTTGGGGACTAGTTGACGAGCAGTACTTC
TRBV5-6	.	.	TRBJ2-5	CASSWRAGRETQYF	TGTGCCAGCAGCTGGAGGGCAGGGCGAGAGACCCAGTACTTC
TRBV20-1	TRBD1	.	TRBJ2-7	CSARDGRDRASYEQYF	TGCAGTGCTAGAGATGGCCGGGACAGGGCGTCCTACGAGCAGTACTTC
TRBV5-6	TRBD1	few	TRBJ2-7	CASSIDRGYEQYF	TGTGCCAGCAGTATCGACAGGGGCTACGAGCAGTACTTC
TRBV12-5	.	.	TRBJ1-5	CASALQDSPYSNQPQHF	TGTGCTAGTGCCCTCCAGGACAGCCCTTATAGCAATCAGCCCCAGCATTTT
TRBV5-1	.	.	TRBJ2-2	CASSLAQAVDRELFF	TGCGCCAGCAGCTTGGCCCAAGCGGTAGATAGGGAGCTGTTTTTT
TRBV2	.	few	TRBJ2-1	CASRTGLSSYNEQFF	TGTGCCAGCAGGACAGGCCTTAGCTCCTACAATGAGCAGTTCTTC
TRBV9	.	.	TRBJ1-1	CASSVERVGTEAFF	TGTGCCAGCAGCGTAGAGAGGGTGGGCACTGAAGCTTTCTTT
TRBV7-9	TRBD1	.	TRBJ2-3	CASSWDSFADTQYF	TGTGCCAGCAGCTGGGACAGCTTTGCAGATACGCAGTATTTT
TRBV19	TRBD1	few	TRBJ2-7	CASSIGWGQAYEQYF	TGTGCCAGTAGTATCGGGTGGGGACAGGCCTACGAGCAGTACTTC
TRBV2	.	.	TRBJ1-2	CANQGRGIYGYTF	TGTGCCAACCAGGGACGGGGGATTTATGGCTACACCTTC
TRBV6-6	TRBD1	few	TRBJ1-1	CASRETGGHTEAFF	TGTGCCAGCAGGGAGACAGGGGGGCATACTGAAGCTTTCTTT
TRBV20-1	.	few	TRBJ2-1	CSATAGNREQFF	TGCAGTGCGACGGCCGGAAACCGAGAGCAGTTCTTC
TRBV6-5	.	.	TRBJ1-2	CASSPRGQQYYGYTF	TGTGCCAGCAGTCCGCGAGGACAGCAGTACTATGGCTACACCTTC
TRBV30	TRBD1	.	TRBJ1-2	CAWQGQGFYGYTF	TGTGCCTGGCAGGGACAGGGTTTCTATGGCTACACCTTC
TRBV6-5	TRBD2	few	TRBJ2-7	CASSYGTTSAFYEQYF	TGTGCCAGCAGTTACGGAACGACTAGCGCGTTCTACGAGCAGTACTTC
TRBV6-6	TRBD2	.	TRBJ2-2	CASGGGSVTGELFF	TGTGCCAGCGGCGGGGGGTCCGTCACCGGGGAGCTGTTTTTT
TRBV5-4	.	few	TRBJ1-3	CASSSGPASGNTIYF	TGTGCCAGCAGCTCCGGACCGGCCTCTGGAAACACCATATATTTT
TRBV5-1	TRBD2	.	TRBJ2-7	CASSLAKTSGGGNSYEQYF	TGCGCCAGCAGCTTGGCTAAGACTAGCGGAGGGGGTAACTCCTACGAGCAGTACTTC
TRBV5-5	TRBD2	.	TRBJ2-1	CASSLTGLHNEQFF	TGTGCCAGCAGCTTGACGGGACTACACAATGAGCAGTTCTTC
TRBV18	.	few	TRBJ2-3	CASSPRNTDTQYF	TGTGCCAGCTCACCACGGAACACAGATACGCAGTATTTT
TRBV3-1	.	few	TRBJ1-5	CASSQVSGTGQPQHF	TGTGCCAGCAGCCAAGTTTCAGGGACTGGGCAGCCCCAGCATTTT
TRBV25-1	TRBD1	.	TRBJ2-7	CASRAGTGVPHEQYF	TGTGCCAGCCGCGCCGGGACAGGGGTCCCCCACGAGCAGTACTTC
TRBV12-3/TRBV12-4	TRBD2	.	TRBJ2-5	CASSPGLGVEETQYF	TGTGCCAGCAGTCCGGGACTAGGGGTAGAGGAGACCCAGTACTTC
TRBV10-3	.	many	TRBJ1-1	CAINSRMNTEAFF	TGTGCCATCAATAGTCGAATGAACACTGAAGCTTTCTTT
TRBV11-1	.	.	TRBJ2-7	CASSLVGTGRNSGQYF	TGTGCCAGCAGCTTAGTGGGGACCGGACGCAATTCGGGGCAGTACTTC
TRBV30	TRBD1	few	TRBJ1-2	CAWSGQGFYGYTF	TGTGCCTGGAGTGGACAGGGATTCTATGGCTACACCTTC
TRBV5-4	.	.	TRBJ2-2	CASSSGWGRATGELFF	TGTGCCAGCAGCTCTGGGTGGGGCAGGGCCACCGGGGAGCTGTTTTTT
TRBV20-1	TRBD2	few	TRBJ2-5	CSARDLNPASGGIQETQYF	TGCAGTGCTAGAGATCTCAACCCGGCTAGCGGGGGAATTCAAGAGACCCAGTACTTC
TRBV27	TRBD1	few	TRBJ1-1	CASKWTGGPEAFF	TGTGCCAGCAAATGGACAGGGGGTCCAGAAGCTTTCTTT
TRBV24-1	.	.	TRBJ2-7	CANDVEQYF	TGTGCCAACGACGTCGAGCAGTACTTC
TRBV29-1	.	once	TRBJ1-1	CSASPRSGTEAFF	TGCAGCGCCAGCCCCAGGTCGGGGACTGAAGCTTTCTTT
TRBV29-1	.	.	TRBJ1-2	CSVEKLGNYGYTF	TGCAGCGTTGAAAAGTTAGGGAACTATGGCTACACCTTC
TRBV20-1	TRBD2	few	TRBJ2-5	CSSTSGGSQYF	TGCAGTTCGACTAGCGGGGGTTCCCAGTACTTC
TRBV5-1	.	many	TRBJ2-5	CASSLDGEETQYF	TGCGCCAGCAGCTTGGATGGGGAAGAGACCCAGTACTTC
TRBV4-3	TRBD1	.	TRBJ1-1	CASSQSLGQTEAFF	TGCGCCAGCAGCCAATCGCTGGGACAGACTGAAGCTTTCTTT
TRBV7-2	.	.	TRBJ2-5	CASSTTYREETQYF	TGTGCCAGCAGCACCACCTACAGGGAAGAGACCCAGTACTTC
TRBV5-1	.	.	TRBJ1-1	CASSHRVDTEAFF	TGCGCCAGCAGCCACAGGGTAGATACTGAAGCTTTCTTT
TRBV25-1	.	.	TRBJ2-7	CASSEGALSSYEQYF	TGTGCCAGCAGTGAAGGGGCGCTATCCTCCTACGAGCAGTACTTC